The rows below give T cell receptor beta chains drawn from one sample of a study of T-cell reconstitution after alpha-beta-depleted transplantation in children. TCRdb reprocessed the PCR reads with MiXCR, giving one entry per CDR3 protein. The sample consists of about 580,000 distinct CDR3 sequences, roughly 23% of them appearing once. The sequences come from PBMCs, mostly from graft donor cells, collected 360 days after TCRalphabeta/CD19-depleted stem cell transplant. These receptor sequences come from a boy younger than two who had a stem cell transplant for acute myeloid leukemia, so the T cells may come from the graft donor. Each CDR3 is given with its conserved first and last residue. The order of the fields is V gene, J gene, clone size, D gene, CDR3 DNA, CDR3 protein. The D gene is left open where the match is weak. Clone size, where shown, is once, few, many, or a class for clones that have expanded.

V gene: TRBV6-5; J gene: TRBJ1-1; clone size: NA; D gene: NA; CDR3 DNA: TGTGCCAGCAGTTACTCGATGGGCACTGAAGCTTTCTTT; CDR3 protein: CASSYSMGTEAFF
V gene: TRBV7-2; J gene: TRBJ2-3; clone size: NA; D gene: NA; CDR3 DNA: TGTGCCAGCAGCTCGCCTTTCCGGGATACGCAGTATTTT; CDR3 protein: CASSSPFRDTQYF
V gene: TRBV20-1; J gene: TRBJ2-4; clone size: NA; D gene: TRBD2; CDR3 DNA: TGCAGTGCTAGTAAAGCGGGGGGGACCAAAAACATTCAGTACTTC; CDR3 protein: CSASKAGGTKNIQYF
V gene: TRBV20-1; J gene: TRBJ1-1; clone size: few; D gene: NA; CDR3 DNA: TGCAGTGCTAGTTACATTACGGTGAACACTGAAGCTTTCTTT; CDR3 protein: CSASYITVNTEAFF
V gene: TRBV6-1; J gene: TRBJ1-2; clone size: NA; D gene: NA; CDR3 DNA: TGTGCCAGCAGTGGAGGCGCTCGCGGCTACACCTTC; CDR3 protein: CASSGGARGYTF
V gene: TRBV7-2; J gene: TRBJ1-5; clone size: NA; D gene: NA; CDR3 DNA: TGTGCCAGCAGCTTAGGGGGATCTGGCCGTCAGCCCCAGCATTTT; CDR3 protein: CASSLGGSGRQPQHF
V gene: TRBV20-1; J gene: TRBJ1-4; clone size: once; D gene: NA; CDR3 DNA: TGCAGTGCTAGCGGCGGGGAGGAAAAACTGTTTTTT; CDR3 protein: CSASGGEEKLFF
V gene: TRBV20-1; J gene: TRBJ2-1; clone size: NA; D gene: NA; CDR3 DNA: TGCAGTGCTAGAGAACAACTTTGGCAGGTTAAAAATGAGCAGTTCTTC; CDR3 protein: CSAREQLWQVKNEQFF
V gene: TRBV15; J gene: TRBJ1-5; clone size: few; D gene: TRBD1; CDR3 DNA: TGTGCCACCAGCAGAACAGGGGGATACGGCAATCAGCCCCAGCATTTT; CDR3 protein: CATSRTGGYGNQPQHF
V gene: TRBV12-3/TRBV12-4; J gene: TRBJ2-7; clone size: once; D gene: NA; CDR3 DNA: TGTGCCAGCAGTCAGTCCCGGGTCCCCTACGAGCAGTACTTC; CDR3 protein: CASSQSRVPYEQYF
V gene: TRBV28; J gene: TRBJ2-3; clone size: few; D gene: NA; CDR3 DNA: TGTGCCAGCACGTTGTCACAGTCCACAGATACGCAGTATTTT; CDR3 protein: CASTLSQSTDTQYF
V gene: TRBV12-5; J gene: TRBJ2-3; clone size: NA; D gene: TRBD2; CDR3 DNA: TGTGCTAGTTCCGGGACTAGCATAATTTCAGATACGCAGTATTTT; CDR3 protein: CASSGTSIISDTQYF